These 4 T cell receptor beta chains share one sample of origin, sequenced in a study of control samples from healthy donors and cancer patients. Clones were read by immunoSEQ multiplex PCR, and TCRdb kept only the in-frame ones, dropping some. The sample lists approximately 58,000 clones, 87% seen once, with over 12% in the top ten. The sequencing input was PBMCs. The receptors were sampled from a man aged 55 to 70 with head and neck cancer.

V is TRBV12-3 or TRBV12-4 and J is TRBJ1-1; no clear D. Between the trimmed V and J ends, which lost 3 bases and 3 bases, there was a span of 8 bases. This CDR3 has 13 amino acids. The CDR3 nucleotides are TGTGCCAGCAGTTTTCAGAAATACACTGAAGCTTTCTTT. It specifies CASSFQKYTEAFF.

This chain connects TRBV28 to TRBJ1-2, with D unresolved. The CDR3 has 12 residues. V lost 6 bases, J lost 2 bases, and 7 bases lay in between. Looked up from germline, CDR1 is MDHEN and CDR2 is SYDVKM. This chain's CDR3 is CASRTANYGYTF. CDR3 bases: TGTGCCAGCAGGACGGCCAACTATGGCTACACCTTC.

The chain carries TRBV30 and TRBJ1-4; the match to TRBD1 covers 8 bases. CDR1 GTSNPN and CDR2 SVGIG come from the germline V gene (reference sequence). The CDR3 spans 17 residues. Unmatched junction bases numbered 10, after V lost 0 bases and J lost 4 bases. Here the CDR3 DNA reads TGTGCCTGGAGTGTAGGCACCGGGACAGGACTTAATGAAAAACTGTTTTTT. Residues: CAWSVGTGTGLNEKLFF.

Here the CDR3 reads CASSQGLVGTGELFF. The DNA for the CDR3 is TGTGCCAGCAGCCAGGGACTAGTCGGCACCGGGGAGCTGTTTTTT. V is TRBV4-2 and J is TRBJ2-2; 8 nucleotides line up with TRBD2. The CDR3 has 15 residues. V was pared by 3 bases and J by 4 bases, with 4 bases of the junction left unmatched. Germline V gene data show CDR1 as LGHNA and CDR2 as YNFKEQ.